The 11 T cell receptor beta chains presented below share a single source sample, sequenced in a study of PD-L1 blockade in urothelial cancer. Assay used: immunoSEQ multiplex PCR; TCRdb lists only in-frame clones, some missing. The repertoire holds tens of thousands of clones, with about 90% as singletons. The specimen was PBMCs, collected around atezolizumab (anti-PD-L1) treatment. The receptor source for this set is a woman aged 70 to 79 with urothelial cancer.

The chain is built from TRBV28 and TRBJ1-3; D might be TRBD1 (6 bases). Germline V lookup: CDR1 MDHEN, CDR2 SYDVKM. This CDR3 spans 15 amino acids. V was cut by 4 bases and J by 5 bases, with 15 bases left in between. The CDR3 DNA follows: TGTGCCAGCAGTTCGTTCCAGGGGACCCGAAACACCATATATTTT. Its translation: CASSSFQGTRNTIYF.

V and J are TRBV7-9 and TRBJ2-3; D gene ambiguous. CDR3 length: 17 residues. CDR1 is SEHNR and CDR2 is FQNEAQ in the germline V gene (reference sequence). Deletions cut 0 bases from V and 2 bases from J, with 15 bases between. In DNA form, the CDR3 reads TGTGCCAGCAGCTTAGCGCGATCAACGACTCTCACAGATACGCAGTATTTT. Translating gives CASSLARSTTLTDTQYF.

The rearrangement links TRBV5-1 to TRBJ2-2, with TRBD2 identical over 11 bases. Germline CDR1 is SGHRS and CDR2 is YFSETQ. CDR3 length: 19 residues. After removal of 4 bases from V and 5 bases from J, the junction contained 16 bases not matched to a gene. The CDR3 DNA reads TGCGCCAGCAGCACATTCTCCGGGACTAGCGGAGGCGGGACCGGGGAGCTGTTTTTT. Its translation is CASSTFSGTSGGGTGELFF.

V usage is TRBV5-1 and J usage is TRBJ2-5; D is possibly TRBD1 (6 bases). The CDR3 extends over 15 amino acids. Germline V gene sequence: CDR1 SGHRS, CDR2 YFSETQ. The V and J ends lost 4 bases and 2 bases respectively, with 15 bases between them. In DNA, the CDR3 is TGCGCCAGCAGCCCGACAGGCGGCCCACAAGAGACCCAGTACTTC. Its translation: CASSPTGGPQETQYF.

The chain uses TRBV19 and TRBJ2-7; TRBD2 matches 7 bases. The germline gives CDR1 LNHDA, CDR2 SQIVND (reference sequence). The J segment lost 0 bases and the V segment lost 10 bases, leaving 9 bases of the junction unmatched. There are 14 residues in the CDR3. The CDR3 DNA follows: TGTGCCACCAGCGGGGTGTTTCCCTCCTACGAGCAGTACTTC. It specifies CATSGVFPSYEQYF.

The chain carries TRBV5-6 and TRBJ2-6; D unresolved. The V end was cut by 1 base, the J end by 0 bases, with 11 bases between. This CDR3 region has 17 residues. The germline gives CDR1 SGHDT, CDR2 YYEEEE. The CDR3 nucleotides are TGTGCCAGCAGCTTGCGGCGGTGGTCCTCTGGGGCCAACGTCCTGACTTTC. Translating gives CASSLRRWSSGANVLTF. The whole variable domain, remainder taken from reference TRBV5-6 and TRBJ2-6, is DAGVTQSPTHLIKTRGQQVTLRCSPKSGHDTVSWYQQALGQGPQFIFQYYEEEERQRGNFPDRFSGHQFPNYSSELNVNALLLGDSALYLCASSLRRWSSGANVLTFGAGSRLTVL.

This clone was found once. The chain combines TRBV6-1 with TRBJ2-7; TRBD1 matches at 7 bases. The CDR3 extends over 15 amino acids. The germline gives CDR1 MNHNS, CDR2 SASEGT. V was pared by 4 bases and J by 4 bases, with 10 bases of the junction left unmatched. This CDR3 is CASSVRQGRGYEQYF. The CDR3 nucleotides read TGTGCCAGCAGTGTACGACAGGGCCGAGGGTACGAGCAGTACTTC.

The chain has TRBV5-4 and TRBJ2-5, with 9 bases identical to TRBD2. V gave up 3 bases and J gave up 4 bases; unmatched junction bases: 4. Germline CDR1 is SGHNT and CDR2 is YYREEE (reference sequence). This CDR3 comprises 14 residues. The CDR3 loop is CASSYGTSRETQYF. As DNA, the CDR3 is TGTGCCAGCAGCTACGGGACTAGCAGAGAGACCCAGTACTTC.

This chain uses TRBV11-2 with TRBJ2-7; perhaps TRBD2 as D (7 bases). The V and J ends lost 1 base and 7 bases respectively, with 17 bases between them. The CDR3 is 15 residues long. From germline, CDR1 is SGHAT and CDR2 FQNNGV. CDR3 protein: CASSLVGGRASEQYF. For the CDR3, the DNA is TGTGCCAGCAGCTTAGTGGGGGGGCGGGCTAGTGAGCAGTACTTC.

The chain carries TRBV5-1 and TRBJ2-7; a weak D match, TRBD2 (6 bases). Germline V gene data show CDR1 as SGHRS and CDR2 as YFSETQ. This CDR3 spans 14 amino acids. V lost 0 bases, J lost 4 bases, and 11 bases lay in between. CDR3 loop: CASSLEAGFYEQYF. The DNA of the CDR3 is TGCGCCAGCAGCTTGGAGGCGGGGTTTTACGAGCAGTACTTC. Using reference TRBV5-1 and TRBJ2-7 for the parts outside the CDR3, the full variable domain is KAGVTQTPRYLIKTRGQQVTLSCSPISGHRSVSWYQQTPGQGLQFLFEYFSETQRNKGNFPGRFSGRQFSNSRSEMNVSTLELGDSALYLCASSLEAGFYEQYFGPGTRLTVT.

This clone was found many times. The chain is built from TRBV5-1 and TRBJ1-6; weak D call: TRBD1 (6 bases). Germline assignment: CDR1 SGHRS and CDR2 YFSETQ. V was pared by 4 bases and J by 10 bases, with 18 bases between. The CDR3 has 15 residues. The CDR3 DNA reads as TGCGCCAGCAGCCTCCACCCCAGGGGAGAGTCACCCCTCCACTTT. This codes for CASSLHPRGESPLHF.